This T cell receptor beta chain was recovered during a study of CD4 and CD8 cells across lung adenocarcinoma regions. One entry per CDR3 protein, called by TCRdb with MiXCR from the PCR reads. The sample shows 3,000 to 4,000 distinct CDR3 sequences, 64% of them seen only once. Localized lung adenocarcinoma, a non-small cell lung cancer, affected the donors. From germline, CDR1 is MNHNS and CDR2 SASEGT. The CDR3 consists of 16 residues. V gave up 8 bases and J gave up 0 bases, with 17 bases separating them. This sequence originates from a female donor with lung adenocarcinoma. The CD4 and CD8 labels of this study may be unreliable. The sequenced sample consisted of CD4+ T cells from the margin of a lung tumor. The chain joins TRBV6-1 to TRBJ2-4; weak D call: TRBD1 (5 bases). The DNA for the CDR3 is TGTGCCAGCGGGATACAGACAGACTTAGCCAAAAACATTCAGTACTTC. Protein product: CASGIQTDLAKNIQYF.